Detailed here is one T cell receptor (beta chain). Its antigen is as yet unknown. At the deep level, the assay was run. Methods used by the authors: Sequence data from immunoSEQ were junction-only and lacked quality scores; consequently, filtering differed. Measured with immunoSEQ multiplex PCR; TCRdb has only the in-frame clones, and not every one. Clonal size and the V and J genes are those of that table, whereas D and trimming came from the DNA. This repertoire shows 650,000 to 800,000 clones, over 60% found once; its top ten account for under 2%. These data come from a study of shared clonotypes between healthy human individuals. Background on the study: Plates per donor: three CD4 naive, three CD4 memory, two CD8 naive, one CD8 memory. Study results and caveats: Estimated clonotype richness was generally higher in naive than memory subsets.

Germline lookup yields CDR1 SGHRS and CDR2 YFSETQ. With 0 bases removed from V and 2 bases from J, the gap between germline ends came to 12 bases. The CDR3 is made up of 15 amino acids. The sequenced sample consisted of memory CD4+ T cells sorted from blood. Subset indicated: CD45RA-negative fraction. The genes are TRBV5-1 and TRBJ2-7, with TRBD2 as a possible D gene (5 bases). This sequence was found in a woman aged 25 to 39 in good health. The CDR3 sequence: CASSLEWAGPYEQYF. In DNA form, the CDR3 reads TGCGCCAGCAGCTTGGAATGGGCGGGCCCCTACGAGCAGTACTTC.